A selection of T cell receptor beta chains follows, all from one sample in a study of blood T cell repertoires in COVID-19. The table came from immunoSEQ multiplex PCR; TCRdb's copy has only in-frame clones and leaves some out. The sample holds a few hundred thousand clones, over 80% seen once. The sample consisted of peripheral blood. These TCRs come from a woman aged 40-49 years with acute or convalescent COVID-19. The CDR3 runs from the conserved cysteine through the conserved F or W. A D gene is named only where the DNA matches it firmly. Expanded clones are given a class, and other clones once, few, many or no size at all.

>17|TRBV27|TRBJ1-6|TRBD1|.
CASSLPRDSIYNSPLHF
TGTGCCAGCAGTTTACCGCGGGACAGCATCTATAATTCACCCCTCCACTTT
>14|TRBV11-2|TRBJ2-1|.|.
CASSLGGSYNEQFF
TGTGCCAGCAGCTTAGGTGGGAGTTACAATGAGCAGTTCTTC
>13|TRBV10-3|TRBJ2-3|.|.
CAISDESTDTQYF
TGTGCCATCAGTGATGAGTCCACAGATACGCAGTATTTT
>18|TRBV5-1|TRBJ1-1|TRBD1|.
CASSYKRGQGPMNTEAFF
TGCGCCAGCAGCTATAAACGGGGACAGGGACCTATGAACACTGAAGCTTTCTTT
>17|TRBV11-2|TRBJ1-2|TRBD1|.
CASSSRPGQGANYGYTF
TGTGCCAGCAGCTCCCGCCCGGGACAGGGAGCAAACTATGGCTACACCTTC
>17|TRBV27|TRBJ1-5|.|.
CASSLSAGSMGSQPQHF
TGTGCCAGCAGTTTATCGGCCGGTTCAATGGGCAGTCAGCCCCAGCATTTT
>13|TRBV29-1|TRBJ1-2|TRBD1|.
CSVVRTGGFGYTF
TGCAGCGTTGTCCGGACAGGGGGCTTTGGCTACACCTTC
>15|TRBV19|TRBJ2-3|TRBD2|.
CASSGGGGPYDTQYF
TGTGCCAGTAGTGGGGGCGGGGGGCCATATGATACGCAGTATTTT
>14|TRBV2|TRBJ2-6|.|.
CAVTGMAGANVLTF
TGTGCCGTTACAGGGATGGCTGGGGCCAACGTCCTGACTTTC
>14|TRBV9|TRBJ1-2|TRBD1|.
CASSEFTGGDGYTF
TGTGCCAGCAGCGAATTCACAGGGGGCGATGGCTACACCTTC
>16|TRBV5-6|TRBJ2-3|.|.
CASSLVGLGVADTQYF
TGTGCCAGCAGCTTGGTGGGACTGGGGGTTGCAGATACGCAGTATTTT
>9|TRBV21-1|TRBJ1-2|.|.
CPQNGGYTF
TGTCCCCAGAATGGCGGCTACACCTTC
>13|TRBV7-8|TRBJ1-2|.|.
CASSFPSAGGYTF
TGTGCCAGCAGTTTTCCGTCTGCGGGTGGCTACACCTTC
>17|TRBV5-4|TRBJ2-3|.|.
CASSLMEVAVGADTQYF
TGTGCCAGCAGCTTAATGGAGGTAGCGGTGGGTGCAGATACGCAGTATTTT
>13|TRBV27|TRBJ1-2|.|.
CASSSTGVDGYTF
TGTGCCAGCAGTTCCACGGGTGTCGATGGCTACACCTTC
>15|TRBV4-1|TRBJ2-5|.|.
CASSQASQTKETQYF
TGCGCCAGCAGCCAAGCCTCACAGACCAAAGAGACCCAGTACTTC
>15|TRBV11-3|TRBJ2-2|.|.
CASSLDYVRTGELFF
TGTGCCAGCAGCTTGGACTACGTACGGACCGGGGAGCTGTTTTTT
>15|TRBV11-2|TRBJ2-3|.|.
CASSFSGTSTDTQYF
TGTGCCAGCAGCTTTAGCGGAACTAGCACAGATACGCAGTATTTT
>14|TRBV7-2|TRBJ1-1|TRBD1|.
CASSYRGRDTEAFF
TGTGCCAGCAGCTACAGGGGAAGGGACACTGAAGCTTTCTTT
>16|TRBV7-6|TRBJ2-3|TRBD2|.
CASSLNPGGATDTQYF
TGTGCCAGCAGCTTAAACCCCGGGGGGGCCACAGATACGCAGTATTTT
>13|TRBV18|TRBJ2-1|.|.
CASSRSRYNEQFF
TGTGCCAGCTCACGTAGTCGGTACAATGAGCAGTTCTTC
>14|TRBV19|TRBJ2-5|TRBD2|.
CASSIWRGEETQYF
TGTGCCAGTAGTATCTGGCGGGGGGAAGAGACCCAGTACTTC
>16|TRBV19|TRBJ1-6|.|.
CASSPLGGAGNSPLHF
TGTGCCAGTAGTCCGCTGGGTGGGGCCGGGAATTCACCCCTCCACTTT
>14|TRBV7-2|TRBJ1-2|.|once
CASSSRGQFYGYTF
TGTGCCAGCAGCTCCCGTGGACAGTTCTATGGCTACACCTTC
>13|TRBV5-1|TRBJ1-1|.|.
CASSLMMNTEAFF
TGCGCCAGCAGCCTAATGATGAACACTGAAGCTTTCTTT
>12|TRBV10-2|TRBJ1-1|.|.
CASRDRGTEAFF
TGCGCCAGCAGGGATCGGGGGACTGAAGCTTTCTTT
>13|TRBV10-1|TRBJ2-3|.|.
CASSRGYTDTQYF
TGCGCCAGCTCTAGAGGATACACAGATACGCAGTATTTT
>17|TRBV3-1/TRBV3-2|TRBJ1-6|TRBD1|.
CASSLRQGSLNVTPLHF
TGTGCCAGCAGCCTCCGACAGGGTAGTCTTAATGTCACACCCCTCCACTTT
>17|TRBV11-3|TRBJ1-6|.|.
CASRWGRGRSYNSPLHF
TGTGCCAGCAGATGGGGCAGGGGAAGGTCCTATAATTCACCCCTCCACTTT
>14|TRBV19|TRBJ1-2|.|.
CASSIQGTGYGYTF
TGTGCCAGTAGTATTCAGGGGACGGGCTATGGCTACACCTTC
>14|TRBV30|TRBJ1-4|.|.
CAWSIVRGGEKLFF
TGTGCCTGGAGTATCGTGAGGGGAGGCGAAAAACTGTTTTTT
>14|TRBV3-1/TRBV3-2|TRBJ1-1|.|.
CASSQVSGNTEAFF
TGTGCCAGCAGCCAAGTCTCGGGGAACACTGAAGCTTTCTTT
>13|TRBV2|TRBJ2-2|TRBD1|.
CASRRQGGGELFF
TGTGCCAGCAGGCGACAGGGGGGCGGGGAGCTGTTTTTT
>15|TRBV5-1|TRBJ1-4|.|.
CASSLGGREGEKLFF
TGCGCCAGCAGCTTGGGAGGCAGGGAGGGAGAAAAACTGTTTTTT
>13|TRBV15|TRBJ1-5|.|once
CATGGNGNQPQHF
TGTGCCACCGGGGGGAACGGCAATCAGCCCCAGCATTTT
>13|TRBV5-1|TRBJ2-3|.|once
CASSLGGTDTQYF
TGCGCCAGCAGCTTAGGAGGCACAGATACGCAGTATTTT
>13|TRBV7-2|TRBJ1-1|.|.
CASTLRDNTEAFF
TGTGCCAGCACCTTGCGGGACAACACTGAAGCTTTCTTT
>15|TRBV5-1|TRBJ2-1|.|.
CASSPLGVSYNEQFF
TGCGCCAGCAGCCCGCTTGGAGTGTCCTACAATGAGCAGTTCTTC
>18|TRBV3-1/TRBV3-2|TRBJ2-3|TRBD2|.
CASSQDVGAGGLSDTQYF
TGTGCCAGCAGCCAAGATGTGGGAGCGGGGGGGCTCTCAGATACGCAGTATTTT
>12|TRBV30|TRBJ2-6|.|.
CAWTSGANVLTF
TGTGCCTGGACGAGTGGGGCCAACGTCCTGACTTTC